This note documents a single TCR beta chain sequence. The antigen is unknown. These data originate in a study of cytotoxic CD8 clonotypes in ibrutinib-treated CLL. Study-level information: The study included 11 relapsed/refractory and 15 treatment-naive patients; 17 to 18 had IGHV unmutated disease. Broader study findings: The study found clonality rose at ibrutinib response, then fell toward baseline at progression. Stable or contracted on treatment, public clonotypes were also uncommon.

From cryopreserved PBMCs came around 2 micrograms of genomic DNA used for TCR beta libraries. Assay: immunoSEQ multiplex PCR; the TCRdb copy retains only in-frame clones and omits some. The table lists 150,000 to 250,000 clones, around 72% of them singletons. Germline loops: CDR1 SGHNT, CDR2 YYREEE (reference sequence). The CDR3 loop spans 14 amino acids. V lost 0 bases to trimming and J lost 4 bases, with 10 bases between them. The specimen was PBMCs, collected after 24 months of ibrutinib treatment. This receptor was taken from a human donor with chronic lymphocytic leukemia. The chain carries TRBV5-4 and TRBJ1-2; D is ambiguous. This CDR3 is CASSLGADIYGYTF. As DNA, the CDR3 is TGTGCCAGCAGCTTGGGGGCGGATATCTATGGCTACACCTTC.